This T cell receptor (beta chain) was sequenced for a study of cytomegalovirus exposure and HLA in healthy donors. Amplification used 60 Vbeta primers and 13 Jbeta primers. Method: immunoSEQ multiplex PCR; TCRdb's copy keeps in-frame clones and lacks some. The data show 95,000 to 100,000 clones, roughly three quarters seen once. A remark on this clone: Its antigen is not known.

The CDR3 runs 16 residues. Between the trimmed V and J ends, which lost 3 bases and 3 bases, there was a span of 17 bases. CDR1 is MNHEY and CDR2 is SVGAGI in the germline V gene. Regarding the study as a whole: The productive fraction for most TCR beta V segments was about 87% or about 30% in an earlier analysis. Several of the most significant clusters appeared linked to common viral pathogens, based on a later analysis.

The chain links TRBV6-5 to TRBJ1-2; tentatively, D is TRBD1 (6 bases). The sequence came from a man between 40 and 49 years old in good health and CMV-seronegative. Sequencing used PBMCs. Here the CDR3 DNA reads TGTGCCAGCAGTTATCTGCTCAGGGGTGGCCACTATGGCTACACCTTC. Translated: CASSYLLRGGHYGYTF.